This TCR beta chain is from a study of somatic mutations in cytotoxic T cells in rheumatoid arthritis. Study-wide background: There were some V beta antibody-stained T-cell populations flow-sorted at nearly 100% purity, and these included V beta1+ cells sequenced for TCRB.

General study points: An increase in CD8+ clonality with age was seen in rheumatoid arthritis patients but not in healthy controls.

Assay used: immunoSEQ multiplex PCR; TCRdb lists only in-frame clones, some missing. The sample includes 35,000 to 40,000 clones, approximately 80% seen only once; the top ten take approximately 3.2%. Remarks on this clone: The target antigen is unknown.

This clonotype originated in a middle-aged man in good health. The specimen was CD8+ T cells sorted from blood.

CDR3 region: CASSPKGLAGVDNEQFF. Written as DNA, the CDR3 is TGTGCCAGCAGTCCAAAAGGACTAGCGGGAGTGGACAATGAGCAGTTCTTC. The rearrangement uses TRBV27 and TRBJ2-1, with TRBD2 matching over 13 bases. Trimming at V came to 5 bases and at J to 5 bases, leaving 9 bases not matched to a gene. The length of the CDR3 is 17 residues. Looked up from germline, CDR1 is MNHEY and CDR2 is SMNVEV (reference sequence).